This TCR beta chain was obtained from a study of blood T cell repertoires in COVID-19. Losses at the gene ends were 2 bases for V and 0 bases for J; bases not matched to a gene: 3. This CDR3 region has 16 residues. Germline V CDR1 and CDR2: MNHNY, SVGAGI (reference sequence). This table comes from immunoSEQ multiplex PCR, and its TCRdb copy is limited to in-frame clones, with some not included. The table records approximately 220,000 clones, 80% to 90% of them present only once. Sequenced input: PBMCs or T cells enriched from blood (not recorded which). This chain uses TRBV6-6 with TRBJ1-4, with 7 bases that match TRBD1. The receptor comes from a woman in her 30s with acute COVID-19. In nucleotides, the CDR3 is TGTGCCAGCAGTTACGGGACAGAAGCAACTAATGAAAAACTGTTTTTT. Translating gives CASSYGTEATNEKLFF.